A single sample is the source of the 20 T cell receptor beta chains below, sequenced in a study of blood T cell repertoires in COVID-19. Libraries were prepared by immunoSEQ multiplex PCR; TCRdb keeps only in-frame clonotypes and omits some of them. The table lists roughly 180,000 clones, more than 75% of them singletons. The specimen was peripheral blood. The receptors shown here come from a woman aged 45 to 65 with active or convalescent COVID-19.

V is TRBV11-2 and J is TRBJ2-1; 10 nucleotides agree with TRBD2. V trimming: 0 bases; J trimming: 2 bases; junction bases outside the gene matches: 4. The CDR3 totals 17 residues. From germline, CDR1 is SGHAT and CDR2 FQNNGV. CDR3 amino acids: CASSLEASGGAYNEQFF. CDR3 nucleotides: TGTGCCAGCAGCTTAGAGGCTAGCGGGGGCGCCTACAATGAGCAGTTCTTC.

V usage is TRBV11-2 and J usage is TRBJ2-2; perhaps TRBD1 as D (6 bases). This CDR3 spans 16 amino acids. Per germline, CDR1 SGHAT and CDR2 FQNNGV. V was cut by 6 bases and J by 2 bases, with 16 bases left in between. The CDR3 sequence is CASSRRGTSNTGELFF. The CDR3, as DNA: TGTGCCAGCAGTCGTAGGGGGACCAGTAACACCGGGGAGCTGTTTTTT.

This chain joins TRBV11-2 and TRBJ1-1; D remains unclear. The V gene lost 1 base and the J gene lost 7 bases, with 10 bases spanning the gap. The germline V gene encodes CDR1 SGHAT and CDR2 FQNNGV. The CDR3 has 13 amino acids. The CDR3 spells CASSLVFGFEAFF. CDR3 DNA sequence: TGTGCCAGCAGCTTAGTGTTTGGCTTTGAAGCTTTCTTT.

The chain has TRBV10-2 and TRBJ1-4; weak D call: TRBD1 (5 bases). Germline CDR1 WSHSY, CDR2 SAAADI. Trimming stripped 0 bases from V and 8 bases from J, with 13 bases between. CDR3 length equals 15 residues. Written as DNA, the CDR3 is TGCGCCAGCAGTGAGTCCCCGTTGGGGCGCGAAAAACTGTTTTTT. It codes for CASSESPLGREKLFF.

This rearrangement joins TRBV7-2 to TRBJ1-5; no clear D. This CDR3 is built from 15 residues. V dropped 0 bases and J dropped 3 bases, with 9 bases sitting between them. CDR1 is SGHTA, CDR2 FQGNSA, per germline. The CDR3 DNA reads as TGTGCCAGCAGCTTAGCGGGCAGGAACAATCAGCCCCAGCATTTT. Its translation is CASSLAGRNNQPQHF.

V and J are TRBV7-2 and TRBJ1-5; no reliable D call. Germline V CDR1 and CDR2: SGHTA, FQGNSA. V was clipped by 5 bases and J by 1 base, with 3 bases between them. This CDR3 is built from 12 residues. The CDR3 protein is CASSPSNQPQHF. The DNA for the CDR3 is TGTGCCAGCAGCCCAAGCAATCAGCCCCAGCATTTT.

The chain carries TRBV3-1 (or the pseudogene TRBV3-2) and TRBJ1-2; 8 bases are shared with TRBD1. CDR3 length: 15 amino acids. CDR1 and CDR2 from the germline V gene are LGHDT and YNNKEL (reference sequence). Losses at the gene ends were 5 bases for V and 6 bases for J; bases not matched to a gene: 11. CDR3: CASSFHDRGTDGYTF. The CDR3 bases are TGTGCCAGCAGCTTTCATGACAGGGGAACGGATGGCTACACCTTC.

The chain is built from TRBV12-3 or TRBV12-4 and TRBJ2-7; the D gene is possibly TRBD1 (5 bases). This CDR3 has 13 residues. V was cut by 6 bases and J by 6 bases, with 15 bases left in between. The CDR3 is CASSPLQGGEQYF. The CDR3 nucleotides are TGTGCCAGCAGCCCCTTGCAGGGCGGCGAGCAGTACTTC.

This clone turned up a few times. The CDR3 nucleotides are TGTGCCAGTACCCCAGGCAGCTCTGAAGCTTTCTTT. Translated, it gives CASTPGSSEAFF. The chain combines TRBV19 with TRBJ1-1; D ambiguous. Per germline, CDR1 LNHDA and CDR2 SQIVND (reference sequence). There are 12 residues in the CDR3. Trimming stripped 7 bases from V and 6 bases from J, with 12 bases between.

V and J are TRBV9 and TRBJ1-1; tentatively, D is TRBD1 (6 bases). Trimming took 3 bases from V and 0 from J, leaving 12 bases between them. Germline CDR1 and CDR2: SGDLS and YYNGEE. CDR3 length: 15 amino acids. CDR3 in amino acids: CASSEQGFMNTEAFF. The CDR3 DNA is TGTGCCAGCAGCGAACAGGGATTCATGAACACTGAAGCTTTCTTT. Filled out from reference TRBV9 and TRBJ1-1, the complete variable domain reads DSGVTQTPKHLITATGQRVTLRCSPRSGDLSVYWYQQSLDQGLQFLIQYYNGEERAKGNILERFSAQQFPDLHSELNLSSLELGDSALYFCASSEQGFMNTEAFFGQGTRLTVV.

J is TRBJ1-1 and V is TRBV7-8; 7 bases are a match to TRBD1. CDR1 and CDR2 from the germline V gene are SGHVS and FQNEAQ. J gave up 2 bases and V 5 bases, and 5 bases lay outside the gene matches. The CDR3 has 14 residues. CDR3 coding DNA: TGTGCCAGCAGCGCCCGGACAGGAAACACTGAAGCTTTCTTT. This sequence encodes CASSARTGNTEAFF.

This clone showed up many times. The V gene is TRBV23-1, the J gene TRBJ1-3; D not resolved. TRBV23-1 is treated as an ORF (open reading frame) with a function not yet certain. The CDR3 length is 11 residues. Trimming took off 10 bases at V and 2 bases at J, with 6 bases between the two ends. The CDR3 sequence is CATGAGNTIYF. The DNA for the CDR3 is TGCGCCACCGGGGCTGGAAACACCATATATTTT.

The V call is TRBV11-3, the J call TRBJ2-1; a possible D gene is TRBD2 (7 bases). Germline-derived CDR1 and CDR2 are SGHNT and YENEEA. The germline V and J ends were trimmed by 1 base and 6 bases, with 16 bases remaining between them. The CDR3 extends over 16 amino acids. The chain's CDR3 is CASSLGGAGASNEQFF. As DNA, the CDR3 is TGTGCCAGCAGCTTAGGAGGGGCGGGGGCTTCCAATGAGCAGTTCTTC.

The chain combines TRBV6-5 with TRBJ2-7; possibly TRBD1 for D (6 bases). In germline, CDR1 is MNHEY, CDR2 SVGAGI. This CDR3 region has 14 residues. V dropped 7 bases and J dropped 3 bases, with 16 bases sitting between them. CDR3 sequence (DNA): TGTGCCAGCACCCCGATGGGGGCCCGCTACGAGCAGTACTTC. Protein: CASTPMGARYEQYF.

Points on this clone: The junction shows a germline mismatch at one end, possibly a read error. The chain couples TRBV3-1 (or the pseudogene TRBV3-2) to TRBJ2-7; D unclear. The CDR3 loop spans 12 amino acids. Germline V gives CDR1 LGHDT, CDR2 YNNKEL (reference sequence). The CDR3 sequence: CASSQVSHEQYF. The CDR3 DNA is TGTGCCAGCAGCCAAGTCTCCCACGAGCAGTACTTC.

A single count supports this clone. The chain uses TRBV19 and TRBJ2-1, with TRBD2 matching 11 bases. The germline V gene has CDR1 LNHDA and CDR2 SQIVND (reference sequence). The CDR3 is 21 residues long. J lost 4 bases, V lost 3 bases, and 20 bases had no gene match. The CDR3 DNA reads as TGTGCCAGTAGTATGAACGGGGCGGGGCGACTAGCGGGACATTTTTACAATGAGCAGTTCTTC. Translated, it gives CASSMNGAGRLAGHFYNEQFF.

The count of this clone is one. This sequence joins TRBV2 and TRBJ1-1, with 9 bases matching TRBD1. CDR3 length: 15 residues. The V gene end was trimmed by 2 bases and the J gene end by 5 bases; junction bases not matched to a gene: 6. Looked up from germline, CDR1 is SNHLY and CDR2 is FYNNEI. DNA for the CDR3: TGTGCCAGCAGTGAAAGGGACAGGGAGGGGACTGAAGCTTTCTTT. Translating it yields CASSERDREGTEAFF.

The rearrangement joins TRBV3-1 (or the pseudogene TRBV3-2) to TRBJ1-2, with TRBD1 matching over 8 bases. The germline CDR1 and CDR2 sequences are LGHDT and YNNKEL (reference sequence). V was clipped by 4 bases and J by 3 bases; unmatched bases: 7. The CDR3 contains 15 residues. The CDR3 sequence: CASSRTGGMDYGYTF. The CDR3 DNA follows: TGTGCCAGCAGCCGTACAGGGGGTATGGACTATGGCTACACCTTC.

V is TRBV30 and J is TRBJ2-3; 10 bases are a match to TRBD2. With 5 bases clipped from V and 1 base from J, the junction kept 3 bases outside the gene matches. The CDR3 is 14 amino acids. In germline, CDR1 is GTSNPN, CDR2 SVGIG (reference sequence). The CDR3 DNA reads TGTGCCTGGCGAGCGGGGGGGGGCACAGATACGCAGTATTTT. It encodes CAWRAGGGTDTQYF.

This rearrangement joins TRBV6-6 to TRBJ1-6; D call uncertain. V lost 9 bases and J 9 bases, leaving 18 bases between the germline ends. There are 14 residues in the CDR3. Germline V gives CDR1 MNHNY, CDR2 SVGAGI (reference sequence). The CDR3 sequence is CASTRSGDSSPLHF. The CDR3 nucleotides are TGTGCCAGTACGCGGTCTGGCGATAGTTCACCCCTCCACTTT.